This T cell receptor beta chain was retrieved from a study of T cells in Graves' hyperthyroidism and ophthalmopathy. At the level of the study: Peripheral blood was acquired at first diagnosis, ahead of any therapy whatsoever. The study's findings and limits: Ophthalmopathy stood apart from stable hyperthyroidism in a 13 V-J model.

Uncontrolled infection, other autoimmune disease, pregnancy or lactation barred patients from enrollment. Diagnosis rested on symptoms, serum thyroxine and TRAb, thyroid ultrasound, and orbital computed tomography. Amplification targeted TCR beta CDR3 regions from RNA transcripts. The HTBI primer set drove a first-round RT-PCR of the TCR CDR3. Using its own MiXCR run on the multiplex PCR reads, TCRdb lists one record per CDR3 protein. The table includes more than 300,000 distinct CDR3 sequences, around 13% detected once. This clonotype has ten or more counts. No antigen is known for it. V was trimmed by 5 bases and J by 4 bases, leaving 19 bases between them. The CDR3 runs 15 residues. Germline loops: CDR1 DFQATT, CDR2 SNEGSKA (reference sequence).

Source material: blood. The clonotype comes from a woman aged 25 to 39 with Graves' ophthalmopathy. The genes are TRBV20-1 and TRBJ2-3; D is ambiguous. The CDR3 loop reads CSAGAVKEDADTQYF. In DNA, the CDR3 is TGCAGTGCTGGTGCCGTGAAAGAGGATGCAGATACGCAGTATTTT.